The sequence of this TCR beta chain was determined in a study of shared clonotypes between healthy human individuals. The overall study: Plates per donor: three CD4 naive, three CD4 memory, two CD8 naive, one CD8 memory.

This CDR3 comprises 15 residues. In germline, CDR1 is MNHNY, CDR2 SVGAGI (reference sequence). Losses at the gene ends were 5 bases for V and 3 bases for J; bases not matched to a gene: 7. The deep-level immunoSEQ assay was used. TCRdb keeps only in-frame clones here, not all; method: immunoSEQ multiplex PCR. The table lists fewer than 2.5 million clones, roughly 93% of them singletons. This sequence joins TRBV6-6 and TRBJ2-7; 10 bases match TRBD1. The sequence derives from a young man in good health. Some clones in this sample may be carry-over from other donors' samples. The sample was naive CD4+ T cells from PBMCs. Indicated subset: CD45RA+ positively selected. The CDR3 bases are TGTGCCAGCAGTCGAGGACAGGGGGACTACTACGAGCAGTACTTC. The encoded protein is CASSRGQGDYYEQYF.